A selection of T cell receptor beta chains follows, all from one sample in a study of T-cell memory formation after mild COVID-19. TCRdb redid the calling of the 5' RACE reads with MiXCR, one entry per CDR3 protein. The sample includes 250,000 to 400,000 distinct CDR3 sequences, 13% to 15% of them seen just once. Specimen: PBMCs or a T cell subset sorted from them (not recorded which). These receptors all come from a man between 18 and 35 years old who had mild COVID-19 (a few samples of this study predate the infection). Cell type and time point are not known. Both conserved end residues are part of each CDR3.

j_gene: TRBJ1-3
v_gene: TRBV18
CDR3aa: CASSPRNSGNTIYF

j_gene: TRBJ2-2
v_gene: TRBV29-1
CDR3aa: CSVNTGVVPGELFF

j_gene: TRBJ1-2
v_gene: TRBV7-6
CDR3aa: CASSLGGGSYGYTF

j_gene: TRBJ1-2
v_gene: TRBV25-1
CDR3aa: CASSETGGVGYTF

j_gene: TRBJ2-2
v_gene: TRBV28
CDR3aa: CASRLGGPVGELFF

j_gene: TRBJ1-2
v_gene: TRBV12-5
CDR3aa: CASGLEFGNYGYTF

j_gene: TRBJ1-5
v_gene: TRBV5-1
CDR3aa: CASSFDPGIGQPQHF

j_gene: TRBJ1-1
v_gene: TRBV6-2/TRBV6-3
CDR3aa: CASSTHGGSAEAFF

j_gene: TRBJ2-1
v_gene: TRBV3-1
CDR3aa: CASSQGSGQGPPVGQFF

j_gene: TRBJ2-7
v_gene: TRBV10-3
CDR3aa: CAISESDYEQYF

j_gene: TRBJ1-4
v_gene: TRBV10-3
CDR3aa: CAITGEGPPLFF

j_gene: TRBJ2-3
v_gene: TRBV11-2
CDR3aa: CASSLMGPTSTDTQYF

j_gene: TRBJ1-2
v_gene: TRBV25-1
CDR3aa: CASSVPDARDGYTF

j_gene: TRBJ1-1
v_gene: TRBV5-1
CDR3aa: CASSNRDGERAFF

j_gene: TRBJ2-6
v_gene: TRBV4-1
CDR3aa: CASSQGPGANVLTF

j_gene: TRBJ2-5
v_gene: TRBV9
CDR3aa: CASSVGGVDFQETQYF

j_gene: TRBJ2-7
v_gene: TRBV3-1
CDR3aa: CASSLRLGGHSYEQYF

j_gene: TRBJ2-3
v_gene: TRBV10-3
CDR3aa: CATTGGPSTDTQYF

j_gene: TRBJ2-4
v_gene: TRBV4-3
CDR3aa: CASSQDDGAGRAKNIQYF

j_gene: TRBJ2-5
v_gene: TRBV25-1
CDR3aa: CASSRMGAETQYF

j_gene: TRBJ1-6
v_gene: TRBV9
CDR3aa: CASSVEGQATPLHF

j_gene: TRBJ1-6
v_gene: TRBV7-9
CDR3aa: CASSLARQENSPLHF

j_gene: TRBJ1-5
v_gene: TRBV4-2
CDR3aa: CASSRGNGGQPQHF

j_gene: TRBJ2-2
v_gene: TRBV3-1
CDR3aa: CASSYHAGGTGELFF

j_gene: TRBJ2-1
v_gene: TRBV6-5
CDR3aa: CASRQTGYEQFF

j_gene: TRBJ1-2
v_gene: TRBV3-1
CDR3aa: CASSQVPTGNYGYTF

j_gene: TRBJ2-7
v_gene: TRBV2
CDR3aa: CASSTLGAPSSYEQYF

j_gene: TRBJ1-5
v_gene: TRBV20-1
CDR3aa: CSAGTGGVQPQHF

j_gene: TRBJ2-5
v_gene: TRBV7-8
CDR3aa: CASSFSEETQYF

j_gene: TRBJ2-1
v_gene: TRBV7-7
CDR3aa: CASSLERTSHEQFF

j_gene: TRBJ1-1
v_gene: TRBV18
CDR3aa: CASSPPGGNTEAFF

j_gene: TRBJ1-2
v_gene: TRBV5-1
CDR3aa: CASSPSQVAAGYGYTF

j_gene: TRBJ2-3
v_gene: TRBV6-2/TRBV6-3
CDR3aa: CASSYSPDSLVTDTQYF

j_gene: TRBJ2-2
v_gene: TRBV6-5
CDR3aa: CASRSDRGGDTGELFF

j_gene: TRBJ2-2
v_gene: TRBV7-2
CDR3aa: CATWPGAAGELFF

j_gene: TRBJ2-7
v_gene: TRBV29-1
CDR3aa: CSVELGAYEQYF

j_gene: TRBJ2-1
v_gene: TRBV10-3
CDR3aa: CATTGQDNEQFF